A selection of T cell receptor beta chains follows, all from one sample in a study of beta chain features in type 1 diabetes. Generated by immunoSEQ multiplex PCR, the TCRdb table keeps only in-frame clones and is missing some. The sample has roughly 380,000 clones; about 18% are singletons. The sequencing input was naive CD4+ T cells from blood. The receptors shown here come from a woman between 18 and 30 years old in good health. Both conserved end residues are part of each CDR3. A D gene is named only where the DNA matches it firmly. Where a row states a size, it is once, few, many or the class of an expanded clone; other rows omit it.

J gene: TRBJ1-2; D gene: -; V gene: TRBV10-3; clone size: -; CDR3 protein: CAIYVANYGYTF; CDR3 DNA: TGTGCCATCTACGTAGCTAACTATGGCTACACCTTC
J gene: TRBJ2-7; D gene: TRBD1; V gene: TRBV29-1; clone size: few; CDR3 protein: CSVGGTGHEQYF; CDR3 DNA: TGCAGCGTTGGCGGGACAGGGCACGAGCAGTACTTC
J gene: TRBJ2-4; D gene: TRBD2; V gene: TRBV4-2; clone size: -; CDR3 protein: CASSQESLAGGRAKNIQYF; CDR3 DNA: TGTGCCAGCAGCCAAGAGAGTTTAGCGGGGGGTAGGGCCAAAAACATTCAGTACTTC
J gene: TRBJ2-7; D gene: -; V gene: TRBV29-1; clone size: few; CDR3 protein: CSVEGRDYEQYF; CDR3 DNA: TGCAGCGTTGAGGGCAGAGACTACGAGCAGTACTTC
J gene: TRBJ1-2; D gene: TRBD1; V gene: TRBV6-5; clone size: few; CDR3 protein: CASSYLRTGEYGYTF; CDR3 DNA: TGTGCCAGCAGTTACCTCCGGACAGGAGAGTATGGCTACACCTTC
J gene: TRBJ2-5; D gene: -; V gene: TRBV18; clone size: -; CDR3 protein: CASSPPVTREETQYF; CDR3 DNA: TGTGCCAGCTCACCACCCGTCACACGGGAAGAGACCCAGTACTTC
J gene: TRBJ2-1; D gene: -; V gene: TRBV19; clone size: few; CDR3 protein: CASSVLGSDLVFF; CDR3 DNA: TGTGCCAGTAGTGTCCTGGGTAGCGACCTGGTGTTCTTC
J gene: TRBJ2-5; D gene: TRBD1; V gene: TRBV5-1; clone size: -; CDR3 protein: CASSPGTGGDETQYF; CDR3 DNA: TGCGCCAGCAGCCCGGGGACAGGGGGCGACGAGACCCAGTACTTC
J gene: TRBJ2-5; D gene: TRBD2; V gene: TRBV15; clone size: -; CDR3 protein: CATSRDGFGTSGGVTQYF; CDR3 DNA: TGTGCCACCAGCAGAGATGGCTTTGGGACTAGCGGGGGGGTGACCCAGTACTTC
J gene: TRBJ1-1; D gene: -; V gene: TRBV5-1; clone size: -; CDR3 protein: CASKPGGNTEAFF; CDR3 DNA: TGCGCCAGCAAGCCGGGGGGCAACACTGAAGCTTTCTTT
J gene: TRBJ2-3; D gene: TRBD1; V gene: TRBV14; clone size: few; CDR3 protein: CASSSGQGADTQYF; CDR3 DNA: TGTGCCAGCAGCTCCGGACAGGGGGCAGATACGCAGTATTTT
J gene: TRBJ2-6; D gene: -; V gene: TRBV9; clone size: few; CDR3 protein: CASSTGFSGANVLTF; CDR3 DNA: TGTGCCAGCAGTACAGGGTTTTCTGGGGCCAACGTCCTGACTTTC
J gene: TRBJ2-5; D gene: TRBD1; V gene: TRBV5-6; clone size: -; CDR3 protein: CASSLTGVETQYF; CDR3 DNA: TGTGCCAGCAGCTTGACAGGGGTAGAGACCCAGTACTTC
J gene: TRBJ1-2; D gene: TRBD1; V gene: TRBV5-6; clone size: few; CDR3 protein: CASSPQYTGGAGGYTF; CDR3 DNA: TGTGCCAGCAGCCCACAATACACAGGGGGCGCCGGTGGCTACACCTTC
J gene: TRBJ2-3; D gene: -; V gene: TRBV12-5; clone size: few; CDR3 protein: CASGPRAASTDTQYF; CDR3 DNA: TGTGCTAGTGGTCCGCGGGCAGCAAGCACAGATACGCAGTATTTT
J gene: TRBJ1-2; D gene: -; V gene: TRBV23-1; clone size: few; CDR3 protein: CASSLTNREKSYGYTF; CDR3 DNA: TGCGCCAGCAGTCTTACGAACAGGGAGAAATCCTATGGCTACACCTTC
J gene: TRBJ2-3; D gene: -; V gene: TRBV6-6; clone size: -; CDR3 protein: CASMEWQGSTDTQYF; CDR3 DNA: TGTGCCAGCATGGAATGGCAGGGGTCCACAGATACGCAGTATTTT
J gene: TRBJ2-7; D gene: TRBD1; V gene: TRBV4-2; clone size: -; CDR3 protein: CASSQGQGTGYEQYF; CDR3 DNA: TGTGCCAGCAGCCAAGGACAGGGCACAGGCTACGAGCAGTACTTC
J gene: TRBJ2-3; D gene: TRBD1; V gene: TRBV11-2; clone size: few; CDR3 protein: CASSPGQVGTDTQYF; CDR3 DNA: TGTGCCAGCAGCCCAGGACAGGTGGGCACAGATACGCAGTATTTT
J gene: TRBJ2-2; D gene: -; V gene: TRBV29-1; clone size: few; CDR3 protein: CSAQGGAMTAGELFF; CDR3 DNA: TGCAGCGCCCAGGGCGGGGCTATGACTGCCGGGGAGCTGTTTTTT
J gene: TRBJ2-7; D gene: TRBD1; V gene: TRBV2; clone size: few; CDR3 protein: CASSSGTVNEQYF; CDR3 DNA: TGTGCCAGCAGTTCCGGGACAGTTAACGAGCAGTACTTC
J gene: TRBJ1-2; D gene: TRBD1; V gene: TRBV29-1; clone size: few; CDR3 protein: CSVELGQGGYGYTF; CDR3 DNA: TGCAGCGTTGAATTGGGACAGGGGGGCTATGGCTACACCTTC
J gene: TRBJ2-7; D gene: -; V gene: TRBV6-5; clone size: -; CDR3 protein: CATNRDRHYEQYF; CDR3 DNA: TGTGCCACTAATCGCGACAGGCACTACGAGCAGTACTTC
J gene: TRBJ2-1; D gene: TRBD2; V gene: TRBV7-2; clone size: -; CDR3 protein: CASSLGGRSYNEQFF; CDR3 DNA: TGTGCCAGCAGCTTAGGCGGGAGGTCCTACAATGAGCAGTTCTTC
J gene: TRBJ1-1; D gene: -; V gene: TRBV7-2; clone size: -; CDR3 protein: CASSFSSGLNTEAFF; CDR3 DNA: TGTGCCAGCAGCTTCTCTTCGGGGTTGAACACTGAAGCTTTCTTT
J gene: TRBJ2-5; D gene: TRBD2; V gene: TRBV7-9; clone size: -; CDR3 protein: CASSLARTSLEETQYF; CDR3 DNA: TGTGCCAGCAGCTTAGCGCGGACTAGTTTGGAAGAGACCCAGTACTTC
J gene: TRBJ2-5; D gene: TRBD1; V gene: TRBV27; clone size: few; CDR3 protein: CATRQGAVETQYF; CDR3 DNA: TGTGCCACCAGACAGGGGGCCGTGGAGACCCAGTACTTC
J gene: TRBJ2-2; D gene: TRBD1; V gene: TRBV11-1; clone size: few; CDR3 protein: CASSRQLTGGDTGELFF; CDR3 DNA: TGTGCCAGCAGCCGGCAACTGACAGGGGGCGACACCGGGGAGCTGTTTTTT
J gene: TRBJ1-5; D gene: -; V gene: TRBV30; clone size: few; CDR3 protein: CAWSAGNQPQHF; CDR3 DNA: TGTGCCTGGAGTGCCGGCAATCAGCCCCAGCATTTT
J gene: TRBJ2-1; D gene: -; V gene: TRBV4-2; clone size: few; CDR3 protein: CASSQDWRDYNEQFF; CDR3 DNA: TGTGCCAGCAGCCAAGATTGGAGGGACTACAATGAGCAGTTCTTC
J gene: TRBJ2-7; D gene: -; V gene: TRBV2; clone size: -; CDR3 protein: CASREIGHEQYF; CDR3 DNA: TGTGCCAGCCGGGAAATCGGCCACGAGCAGTACTTC
J gene: TRBJ1-6; D gene: -; V gene: TRBV30; clone size: few; CDR3 protein: CAWSVGGRDSPLHF; CDR3 DNA: TGTGCCTGGAGTGTCGGGGGACGAGATTCACCCCTCCACTTT
J gene: TRBJ2-2; D gene: -; V gene: TRBV7-2; clone size: -; CDR3 protein: CASTPLRGSTGELFF; CDR3 DNA: TGTGCCAGCACCCCCCTAAGGGGGAGCACCGGGGAGCTGTTTTTT